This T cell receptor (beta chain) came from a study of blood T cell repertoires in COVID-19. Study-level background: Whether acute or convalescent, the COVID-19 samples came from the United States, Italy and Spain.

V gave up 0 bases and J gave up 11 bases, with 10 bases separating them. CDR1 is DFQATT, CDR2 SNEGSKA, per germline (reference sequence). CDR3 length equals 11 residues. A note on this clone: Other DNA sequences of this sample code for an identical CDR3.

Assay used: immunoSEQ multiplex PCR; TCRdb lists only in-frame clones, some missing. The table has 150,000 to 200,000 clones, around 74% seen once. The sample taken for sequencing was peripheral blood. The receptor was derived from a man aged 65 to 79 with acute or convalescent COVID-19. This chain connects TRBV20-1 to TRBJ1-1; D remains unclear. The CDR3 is CSARDRPGAFF. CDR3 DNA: TGCAGTGCTAGAGATCGACCCGGGGCTTTCTTT.